This T cell receptor (beta chain) was identified in a study of spatial heterogeneity in lung cancer. For this clonotype: As yet, its antigen is unknown.

Notes on the study in general: Ubiquitous expanded tumor TCRs were seen in blood more at resection than at follow-up.

The time point: blood at routine non-recurrence follow-up after resection. The library protocol tagged each TCR cDNA with a unique molecular identifier. Via MiXCR, TCRdb re-called the 5' RACE reads, giving one row per CDR3 protein. This table has tens of thousands of distinct CDR3 sequences, roughly 12% appearing once. The TCR sequence derives from a male donor with early-stage non-small cell lung cancer. The source material was PBMCs, sampled at follow-up.

The DNA of the CDR3 is TGTGCCAGCAGCCTAGATAGCGGGAGGAACACCGGGGAGCTGTTTTTT. It codes for CASSLDSGRNTGELFF. The chain is built from TRBV5-4 and TRBJ2-2; 9 bases agree with TRBD2. The CDR3 totals 16 residues. CDR1 is SGHNT, CDR2 YYREEE, per germline (reference sequence). V shed 4 bases and J 1 base; nucleotides not matched to a gene: 5.